Shown below are 27 T cell receptor beta chains from a single sample sequenced in a study of identical twins' blood T cells. MiXCR was run by TCRdb on the 5' RACE reads, yielding one entry per CDR3 protein. The repertoire consists of 350,000 to 450,000 distinct CDR3 sequences, with 28% occurring once and the leading ten covering around 5.6%. The sequenced material came from PBMCs. Receptors originate from a woman between 18 and 55 years old in good health.

This clonotype was found a few times. The chain has TRBV6-1 and TRBJ2-2; D is unresolved. CDR1 and CDR2 (germline): MNHNS, SASEGT. The CDR3 consists of 12 residues. V gave up 7 bases and J gave up 7 bases, with 10 bases separating them. CDR3 nucleotide sequence: TGTGCCAGCATTTGGGGAAGCGGGGAGCTGTTTTTT. It codes for CASIWGSGELFF.

The gene calls are TRBV20-1 and TRBJ1-3; the D is unclear. CDR3 length: 14 residues. Germline V gene sequence: CDR1 DFQATT, CDR2 SNEGSKA (reference sequence). V was pared by 0 bases and J by 0 bases, with 6 bases between. In DNA, the CDR3 is TGCAGTGCTAGAGAGACGGCCTCTGGAAACACCATATATTTT. Translation gives CSARETASGNTIYF.

CDR3 in DNA: TGCAGCGTTGATGTCCAGAACACCGGGGAGCTGTTTTTT. Its protein product is CSVDVQNTGELFF. The chain has TRBV29-1 and TRBJ2-2; D not resolved. CDR3 length: 13 residues. Germline V gene lookup returns CDR1 SQVTM and CDR2 ANQGSEA. Trimming removed 3 bases from V and 1 base from J, with 6 bases in between.

The chain is built from TRBV7-2 and TRBJ1-1, with D unresolved. The CDR3 runs 15 residues. The V and J ends lost 3 bases and 6 bases respectively, with 17 bases between them. Germline values: CDR1 SGHTA, CDR2 FQGNSA. CDR3 sequence reads: CASSFSTFKDSEAFF. The DNA of the CDR3 is TGTGCCAGCAGCTTCTCGACATTTAAGGACTCTGAAGCTTTCTTT.

As DNA, the CDR3 is TGTGCCAGTAGTATAACGGGGATTGCAACTAATGAAAAACTGTTTTTT. This sequence encodes CASSITGIATNEKLFF. The rearrangement links TRBV19 to TRBJ1-4; unclear D gene. Between the trimmed V and J ends, which lost 2 bases and 0 bases, there was a span of 10 bases. CDR3 length: 16 amino acids. Per the germline V gene, CDR1 is LNHDA and CDR2 is SQIVND (reference sequence).

The chain couples TRBV2 to TRBJ2-3; TRBD2 matches 10 bases. Germline V gene sequence: CDR1 SNHLY, CDR2 FYNNEI. This CDR3 region has 13 residues. V dropped 8 bases and J dropped 5; count of bases not matched to a gene: 4. Here the CDR3 reads CASPPSGGDTQYF. The DNA of the CDR3 is TGTGCCAGCCCTCCTAGCGGGGGAGATACGCAGTATTTT.

Notes on this clonotype: A read error may account for a junction end that differs from germline. The chain has TRBV24-1 and TRBJ2-3; possibly TRBD1 for D (5 bases). Germline V lookup: CDR1 KGHDR, CDR2 SFDVKD. The CDR3 sequence is 13 residues long. The CDR3 reads CATGDYRTDTQYF. The DNA of the CDR3 is TGTGCCACCGGTGATTACAGGACAGATACGCAGTATTTT.

The CDR3 DNA is TGTGCCAGCAGCGTAGTGGGACAGGGTATCGACAATGAGCAGTTCTTC. This translates into CASSVVGQGIDNEQFF. The J gene is TRBJ2-1, the V gene TRBV9; 9 positions agree with TRBD1. From germline, CDR1 is SGDLS and CDR2 YYNGEE. This CDR3 has 16 amino acids. V shed 0 bases, J shed 5 bases, and the junction held 6 bases outside the gene matches.

In the case of this clonotype: A much larger clone is a single base away; this may be a read error. This chain links TRBV2 with TRBJ1-4; D unclear. Per the germline V gene, CDR1 is SNHLY and CDR2 is FYNNEI. The CDR3 length is 14 residues. V was shortened by 7 bases and J by 5 bases, with 14 bases between the two germline ends. CDR3 amino acids: CASNLSAANEKLFF. CDR3 DNA: TGTGCCAGCAATCTCAGTGCGGCGAATGAAAAACTGTTTTTT.

The V call is TRBV20-1, the J call TRBJ2-4; weak D call: TRBD2 (5 bases). Trimming shortened V by 6 bases and J by 0 bases, and 15 bases separated the two germline ends. Germline CDR1 and CDR2: DFQATT and SNEGSKA (reference sequence). CDR3 length: 15 residues. The CDR3 sequence is CSASSQYIAKNIQYF. DNA of the CDR3: TGCAGTGCATCTAGCCAGTACATAGCCAAAAACATTCAGTACTTC.

This clonotype was seen only a few times. The genes are TRBV9 and TRBJ2-1; 10 positions agree with TRBD1. Germline lookup yields CDR1 SGDLS and CDR2 YYNGEE. The CDR3 has 17 amino acids. V shed 3 bases and J 4 bases; nucleotides not matched to a gene: 10. The CDR3 DNA follows: TGTGCCAGCAGCGCCACACGGGGGGGACAGGGGTACAATGAGCAGTTCTTC. Translated: CASSATRGGQGYNEQFF.

The rearrangement uses TRBV6-5 and TRBJ1-4; 7 positions match TRBD1. Germline V gene sequence: CDR1 MNHEY, CDR2 SVGAGI. The CDR3 runs 16 residues. Trimming removed 2 bases from V and 3 bases from J; junction bases left unmatched: 6. The DNA for the CDR3 is TGTGCCAGCAGTTACCGTTTCCAGGGGGCTAATGAAAAACTGTTTTTT. As protein: CASSYRFQGANEKLFF.

This clonotype was counted between two and nine times. The chain employs TRBV11-2 and TRBJ2-5; D remains unclear. Germline CDR1 is SGHAT and CDR2 is FQNNGV. Trimming took 4 bases from V and 4 from J, leaving 10 bases between them. This CDR3 has 13 residues. As DNA, the CDR3 is TGTGCCAGCAGCTCAAGGGTTCTAGAGACCCAGTACTTC. Translated: CASSSRVLETQYF.

Many counts were recorded for this clonotype. V and J are TRBV5-6 and TRBJ2-7, with 12 bases identical to TRBD2. The trim removed 0 bases at V and 4 bases at J, leaving 2 bases unmatched. The CDR3 has 15 residues. Germline V lookup: CDR1 SGHDT, CDR2 YYEEEE. CDR3 in amino acids: CASSLGLAGVYEQYF. DNA of the CDR3: TGTGCCAGCAGCTTGGGACTAGCGGGAGTATACGAGCAGTACTTC.

The rearrangement uses TRBV6-6 and TRBJ2-1; TRBD2 matches at 8 bases. The V gene end was trimmed by 5 bases and the J gene end by 8 bases; junction bases not matched to a gene: 20. Germline-derived CDR1 and CDR2 are MNHNY and SVGAGI (reference sequence). The CDR3 is 18 amino acids. In DNA form, the CDR3 reads TGTGCCAGCAGTCGGACTGCATTTAGCGGGAAGCCTCGGTATGAGCAGTTCTTC. Its protein is CASSRTAFSGKPRYEQFF.

This clonotype has just a few counts. The chain combines TRBV6-6 with TRBJ2-3; 14 bases are shared with TRBD2. V was pared by 6 bases and J by 6 bases, with 8 bases of the junction left unmatched. CDR1 and CDR2 (germline): MNHNY, SVGAGI (reference sequence). This CDR3 region has 16 residues. This chain's CDR3 is CASSSTSGGARDTQYF. The DNA for the CDR3 is TGTGCCAGCAGCTCGACTAGCGGGGGGGCCAGGGATACGCAGTATTTT.

The chain combines TRBV20-1 with TRBJ2-2; 15 bases line up with TRBD2. V lost 3 bases and J lost 5; bases outside the gene matches: 7. The CDR3 consists of 17 residues. Germline lookup yields CDR1 DFQATT and CDR2 SNEGSKA (reference sequence). CDR3: CSARAPGLAGGTGELFF. The CDR3 DNA sequence: TGCAGTGCTAGGGCCCCGGGACTAGCGGGAGGTACCGGGGAGCTGTTTTTT.

This chain joins TRBV29-1 and TRBJ2-3; possibly TRBD1 or TRBD2 for D (5 bases each). The V and J ends lost 4 bases and 0 bases respectively, with 8 bases between them. This CDR3 is built from 13 residues. Germline V CDR1 and CDR2: SQVTM, ANQGSEA. Here the CDR3 reads CSVGWGSTDTQYF. As DNA, the CDR3 is TGCAGCGTTGGGTGGGGGAGCACAGATACGCAGTATTTT.

This clonotype came up many times. CDR3 sequence: CATSEPTRSEQFF. The CDR3 DNA is TGTGCCACCAGTGAGCCCACTAGATCGGAGCAGTTCTTC. The V and J genes are TRBV24-1 and TRBJ2-1; a possible D gene is TRBD2 (5 bases). There are 13 residues in the CDR3. V was trimmed by 4 bases and J by 10 bases, leaving 13 bases between them. The germline gives CDR1 KGHDR, CDR2 SFDVKD.

This clonotype was counted between two and nine times. The V and J genes are TRBV29-1 and TRBJ2-1; the match to TRBD2 covers 15 bases. V was clipped by 3 bases and J by 0 bases; unmatched bases: 6. Germline CDR1 reads SQVTM; CDR2 reads ANQGSEA. The length of the CDR3 is 18 residues. This CDR3 is CSVDSGLAGGNSYNEQFF. Here the CDR3 DNA reads TGCAGCGTTGACTCGGGACTAGCGGGGGGAAACTCCTACAATGAGCAGTTCTTC.

The chain carries TRBV5-5 and TRBJ1-1; no clear D gene. The CDR3 length is 14 residues. V shed 4 bases and J shed 1 base, with 11 bases lying between them. Germline CDR1 reads SGHKS; CDR2 reads YYEKEE (reference sequence). CDR3 sequence (DNA): TGTGCCAGCAGCCCCCATACGAGGAACACTGAAGCTTTCTTT. Protein product: CASSPHTRNTEAFF.

This clonotype was detected a few times. V is TRBV29-1 and J is TRBJ2-3; 7 bases fit TRBD1. CDR1 is SQVTM and CDR2 is ANQGSEA in the germline V gene. V shed 6 bases, J shed 2 bases, and the junction held 11 bases outside the gene matches. The CDR3 spans 15 residues. CDR3 nucleotide sequence: TGCAGCGTCGCGACCGGACAGGCTCCCACAGATACGCAGTATTTT. Amino acid sequence: CSVATGQAPTDTQYF.

This clonotype was recorded many times. This rearrangement joins TRBV7-8 to TRBJ2-3, with D perhaps TRBD2 (6 bases). The CDR3 is made up of 14 amino acids. Germline values: CDR1 SGHVS, CDR2 FQNEAQ. The germline V and J ends were trimmed by 5 bases and 6 bases, with 15 bases remaining between them. The CDR3 DNA follows: TGTGCCAGCAGCAGAAGGGACTCTTCCGATACGCAGTATTTT. Its translation: CASSRRDSSDTQYF.

The J gene is TRBJ2-7, the V gene TRBV6-5; 8 positions match TRBD1. There are 15 residues in the CDR3. V was clipped by 5 bases and J by 2 bases; unmatched bases: 8. CDR1 and CDR2 (germline): MNHEY, SVGAGI. CDR3 sequence reads: CASSTVHRGTYEQYF. DNA of the CDR3: TGTGCCAGCAGTACCGTTCACAGGGGGACCTACGAGCAGTACTTC.

This clonotype was counted at least ten times. This rearrangement joins TRBV20-1 to TRBJ1-2; weak D call: TRBD1 (5 bases). Per the germline V gene, CDR1 is DFQATT and CDR2 is SNEGSKA (reference sequence). This CDR3 spans 15 amino acids. The ends were cut back, 6 bases at V and 3 bases at J, with 20 bases in the middle. Written as DNA, the CDR3 is TGCAGTGCCACGAGGGGAAGAGGATCTGACTATGGCTACACCTTC. Its translation is CSATRGRGSDYGYTF.

Turning to this clonotype: Sequence at one end of the junction differs from germline and may be a read error. The chain has TRBV11-2 and TRBJ1-6; D not resolved. Germline loops: CDR1 SGHAT, CDR2 FQNNGV. CDR3 length: 12 amino acids. The CDR3 nucleotides are TGTGCCAACAGCTTAGTTGGCTCACCCCTCCACTTT. This gives the protein CANSLVGSPLHF. The full variable domain, in which reference TRBV11-2 and TRBJ1-6 provide the parts outside the CDR3, is EAGVAQSPRYKIIEKRQSVAFWCNPISGHATLYWYQQILGQGPKLLIQFQNNGVVDDSQLPKDRFSAERLKGVDSTLKIQPAKLEDSAVYLCANSLVGSPLHFGNGTRLTVT.

The table lists this clonotype with a few counts. The V call is TRBV2, the J call TRBJ1-2; D not certain. The germline gives CDR1 SNHLY, CDR2 FYNNEI. The CDR3 runs 13 residues. Deletions cut 7 bases from V and 8 bases from J, with 17 bases between. In DNA, the CDR3 is TGTGCCAGCACGAGGTTAGGGATGGAGGGCTACACCTTC. Protein product: CASTRLGMEGYTF.